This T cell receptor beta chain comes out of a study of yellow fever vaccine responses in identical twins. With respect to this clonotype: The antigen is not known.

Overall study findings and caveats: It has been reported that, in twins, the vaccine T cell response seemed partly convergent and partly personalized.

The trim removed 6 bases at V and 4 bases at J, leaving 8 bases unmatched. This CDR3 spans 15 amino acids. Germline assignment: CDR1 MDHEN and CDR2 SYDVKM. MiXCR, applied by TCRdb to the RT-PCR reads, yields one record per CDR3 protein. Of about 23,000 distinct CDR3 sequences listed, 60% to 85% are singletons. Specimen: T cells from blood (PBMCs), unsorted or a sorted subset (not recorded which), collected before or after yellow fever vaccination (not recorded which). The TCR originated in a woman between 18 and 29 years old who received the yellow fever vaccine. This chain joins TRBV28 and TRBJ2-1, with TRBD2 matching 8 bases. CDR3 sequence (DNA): TGTGCCAGCAGATCGGGGGGGGCGGAATACAATGAGCAGTTCTTC. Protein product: CASRSGGAEYNEQFF.